The 7 T cell receptor beta chains in this list originate from one sample, sequenced in a study of OX40 agonist ivuxolimab in advanced cancers. Only in-frame clones appear in the TCRdb table, and some are missing; sequencing was by immunoSEQ multiplex PCR. The data contain tens of thousands of clones, about 85% of them seen just once; the ten biggest clones take up 0.3% to 0.35%. The sample in question was CD4+ or CD8+ T cells sorted from blood, obtained in a trial of the OX40 agonist ivuxolimab. These TCRs come from an adult with an advanced solid tumor such as melanoma, head and neck, liver or kidney cancer.

This clone was seen just once. The V and J genes are TRBV6-4 and TRBJ2-1, with D perhaps matching TRBD2 (5 bases). The CDR3 contains 15 residues. The V end lost 2 bases, the J end lost 0 bases, and 8 bases lay between the germline ends. CDR1 is MRHNA, CDR2 SNTAGT, per germline. The CDR3: CASSDDYSSYNEQFF. The CDR3 nucleotides are TGTGCCAGCAGTGACGACTATAGCTCCTACAATGAGCAGTTCTTC.

This chain connects TRBV6-4 to TRBJ2-1; D is ambiguous. The CDR3 loop spans 14 amino acids. The V and J ends lost 9 bases and 5 bases respectively, with 17 bases between them. The V gene's germline CDR1 is MRHNA and CDR2 SNTAGT. The CDR3 loop reads CARYCGIPDNEQFF. The DNA of the CDR3 is TGTGCCAGGTATTGTGGGATCCCCGACAATGAGCAGTTCTTC.

For this clone: The same CDR3 is also encoded by other DNA sequences in this sample. The chain joins TRBV14 to TRBJ1-1, with 8 bases fitting TRBD1. The CDR3 runs to 13 residues. Germline V gene data show CDR1 as SGHDN and CDR2 as FVKESK. The V segment lost 1 base and the J segment 5 bases; nucleotides outside the gene matches: 0. The DNA of the CDR3 is TGTGCCAGCAGCCAAGGGACAGGGACTGAAGCTTTCTTT. The encoded protein is CASSQGTGTEAFF. The full variable domain, in which reference TRBV14 and TRBJ1-1 provide the parts outside the CDR3, is EAGVTQFPSHSVIEKGQTVTLRCDPISGHDNLYWYRRVMGKEIKFLLHFVKESKQDESGMPNNRFLAERTGGTYSTLKVQPAELEDSGVYFCASSQGTGTEAFFGQGTRLTVV.

The rearrangement joins TRBV6-5 to TRBJ2-1; possibly TRBD2 for D (6 bases). Germline V gene lookup returns CDR1 MNHEY and CDR2 SVGAGI. V was pared by 7 bases and J by 0 bases, with 13 bases between. The CDR3 runs 15 residues. This CDR3 is CASKAGTNSYNEQFF. DNA for the CDR3: TGTGCCAGCAAGGCGGGGACCAACTCCTACAATGAGCAGTTCTTC.

This clone has a single count. V and J are TRBV9 and TRBJ2-3, with D possibly called TRBD1 or TRBD2 (6 bases each). Germline lookup yields CDR1 SGDLS and CDR2 YYNGEE. This CDR3 is built from 17 residues. Trimming pared 6 bases from V and 2 bases from J, leaving 22 bases between. CDR3 sequence (DNA): TGTGCCAGCAATCTCGGGGGCCAGGTGGGGGCCACAGATACGCAGTATTTT. This codes for CASNLGGQVGATDTQYF.

The chain carries TRBV6-5 and TRBJ1-2; no reliable D call. Germline CDR1 MNHEY, CDR2 SVGAGI. Trimming removed 2 bases from V and 2 bases from J, with 6 bases in between. The CDR3 is made up of 13 amino acids. CDR3 nucleotides: TGTGCCAGCAGTTACGACAAGAACTATGGCTACACCTTC. Translation gives CASSYDKNYGYTF.

The chain combines TRBV6-1 with TRBJ2-2, with D unresolved. V dropped 6 bases and J dropped 0 bases, with 8 bases sitting between them. The CDR3 is made up of 14 amino acids. CDR1 MNHNS and CDR2 SASEGT come from the germline V gene. CDR3 DNA sequence: TGTGCCAGCAGGGGCTGGGCGAACACCGGGGAGCTGTTTTTT. It encodes CASRGWANTGELFF.